Presented here are 3 T cell receptor beta chains from one specimen sequenced in a study of siplizumab effects on memory and regulatory T cells. Assay used: immunoSEQ multiplex PCR; TCRdb lists only in-frame clones, some missing. The table lists 100,000 or so clones, about 93% of them singletons. The sequenced sample was non-Treg CD4+ T cells sorted from blood. The origin of the receptors is a human donor in good health.

This chain links TRBV18 with TRBJ1-6; 8 bases agree with TRBD1. Trimming at V came to 5 bases and at J to 6 bases, leaving 3 bases not matched to a gene. Germline V gene data show CDR1 as KGHSH and CDR2 as LQKENI. This CDR3 is 14 amino acids long. This chain's CDR3 is CASSRQGLNSPLHF. In DNA, the CDR3 is TGTGCCAGCTCAAGACAGGGGCTTAATTCACCCCTCCACTTT.

This sequence joins TRBV25-1 and TRBJ2-3, with 8 bases that match TRBD1. The CDR3 runs to 15 residues. The ends lost 7 bases at V and 6 bases at J; junction bases unmatched: 12. Germline-derived CDR1 and CDR2 are MGHDK and SYGVNS. CDR3 nucleotide sequence: TGTGCCAGCAATTCCGGGACAGGTATTATGGATACGCAGTATTTT. Residues: CASNSGTGIMDTQYF.

V is TRBV6-5 and J is TRBJ2-1, with 8 bases matching TRBD1. The CDR3 is 13 residues long. The trim removed 2 bases at V and 7 bases at J, leaving 1 base unmatched. Germline loops: CDR1 MNHEY, CDR2 SVGAGI. CDR3: CASSYNRGNEQFF. The CDR3, as DNA: TGTGCCAGCAGTTACAACAGGGGGAATGAGCAGTTCTTC.